Below are 18 T cell receptor beta chains sequenced from a single sample in a study of cytomegalovirus exposure and HLA in healthy donors. PCR used 60 Vbeta primers and 13 Jbeta primers. Libraries were prepared by immunoSEQ multiplex PCR; TCRdb keeps only in-frame clonotypes and omits some of them. The profile shows approximately 90,000 clones, just under 70% of them singletons. Sequenced sample: PBMCs. These receptors were collected from a woman aged 50 to 60 in good health and CMV-seropositive.

This clone was observed a handful of times. V usage is TRBV5-1 and J usage is TRBJ2-1, with 10 nucleotides matching TRBD2. CDR1 SGHRS and CDR2 YFSETQ come from the germline V gene. V was clipped by 4 bases and J by 5 bases; unmatched bases: 6. The CDR3 sequence is 15 residues long. The CDR3 here is CASSAGTSADNEQFF. In DNA, the CDR3 is TGCGCCAGCAGCGCGGGGACTAGCGCAGACAATGAGCAGTTCTTC.

The chain couples TRBV7-2 to TRBJ2-7, with a weak D call TRBD2 (5 bases). The CDR3 has 13 amino acids. Trimming took 4 bases from V and 7 from J, leaving 14 bases between them. CDR1 and CDR2 from the germline V gene are SGHTA and FQGNSA. CDR3 residues: CASSSPTSREQYF. The CDR3 region has the DNA TGTGCCAGCAGCTCCCCAACTAGTAGGGAGCAGTACTTC.

On this clone itself: This sample also contains other DNA sequences that code for the same CDR3. V is TRBV2 and J is TRBJ2-3, with 11 bases that match TRBD2. The length of the CDR3 is 15 residues. The V gene's germline CDR1 is SNHLY and CDR2 FYNNEI. The trim removed 9 bases at V and 1 base at J, leaving 6 bases unmatched. CDR3 sequence: CASTLLAGGTDTQYF. The CDR3 DNA follows: TGTGCCAGTACTCTACTAGCGGGAGGCACAGATACGCAGTATTTT.

This clone turned up a few times. This chain links TRBV5-4 with TRBJ2-6, with D possibly TRBD1 on 6 matching bases. V was cut by 4 bases and J by 0 bases, with 17 bases left in between. The germline V gene has CDR1 SGHNT and CDR2 YYREEE (reference sequence). CDR3 length: 18 amino acids. CDR3 coding DNA: TGTGCCAGCAGCCCCCCACAGGGCCTCGGCTCTGGGGCCAACGTCCTGACTTTC. As protein: CASSPPQGLGSGANVLTF.

The chain is built from TRBV19 and TRBJ2-2; D unclear. Germline values: CDR1 LNHDA, CDR2 SQIVND (reference sequence). The CDR3 is 12 residues long. The ends were cut back, 3 bases at V and 5 bases at J, with 4 bases in the middle. The CDR3 reads CASSIRTGELFF. DNA for the CDR3: TGTGCCAGTAGTATCAGGACCGGGGAGCTGTTTTTT.

V usage is TRBV30 and J usage is TRBJ2-5; possibly TRBD1 for D (6 bases). CDR3 length: 15 residues. Germline loops: CDR1 GTSNPN, CDR2 SVGIG (reference sequence). The ends were cut back, 4 bases at V and 5 bases at J, with 20 bases in the middle. In DNA form, the CDR3 reads TGTGCCTGGAAGGCGCCAGGCACAGGGACGGAGACCCAGTACTTC. Translated, it gives CAWKAPGTGTETQYF.

The rearrangement links TRBV19 to TRBJ2-7, with 12 bases lining up with TRBD2. This CDR3 is 18 amino acids long. Looked up from germline, CDR1 is LNHDA and CDR2 is SQIVND (reference sequence). V lost 3 bases, J lost 0 bases, and 9 bases stayed unmatched. CDR3 nucleotides: TGTGCCAGTAGTATTGGACTAGCGGGGTCCAGATTCTCCTACGAGCAGTACTTC. This translates into CASSIGLAGSRFSYEQYF. Full variable domain (remainder filled in from reference TRBV19 and TRBJ2-7): DGGITQSPKYLFRKEGQNVTLSCEQNLNHDAMYWYRQDPGQGLRLIYYSQIVNDFQKGDIAEGYSVSREKKESFPLTVTSAQKNPTAFYLCASSIGLAGSRFSYEQYFGPGTRLTVT.

This chain joins TRBV7-3 and TRBJ2-7, with D possibly being TRBD1 (5 bases). V dropped 5 bases and J dropped 3 bases, with 20 bases sitting between them. CDR1 is SGHTA, CDR2 FQGTGA, per germline. This CDR3 has 16 amino acids. CDR3 loop: CASSPLPTESYYEQYF. DNA for the CDR3: TGTGCCAGCAGCCCCCTCCCGACAGAGTCCTACTACGAGCAGTACTTC. Variable domain in full (rest from reference TRBV7-3 and TRBJ2-7): GAGVSQTPSNKVTEKGKYVELRCDPISGHTALYWYRQSLGQGPEFLIYFQGTGAADDSGLPNDRFFAVRPEGSVSTLKIQRTERGDSAVYLCASSPLPTESYYEQYFGPGTRLTVT.

The rearrangement joins TRBV5-4 to TRBJ2-1; no clear D gene. The germline V gene encodes CDR1 SGHNT and CDR2 YYREEE (reference sequence). The CDR3 consists of 14 residues. Trimming shortened V by 0 bases and J by 7 bases, and 11 bases separated the two germline ends. CDR3 in DNA: TGTGCCAGCAGCTTGGACTCCTCCCAAAATGAGCAGTTCTTC. Its translation is CASSLDSSQNEQFF. Full variable domain (outside the CDR3, taken from reference TRBV5-4 and TRBJ2-1): ETGVTQSPTHLIKTRGQQVTLRCSSQSGHNTVSWYQQALGQGPQFIFQYYREEENGRGNFPPRFSGLQFPNYSSELNVNALELDDSALYLCASSLDSSQNEQFFGPGTRLTVL.

The chain recombines TRBV4-3 with TRBJ2-1, with D unclear. From germline, CDR1 is LGHNA and CDR2 YSLEER. The CDR3 runs to 15 residues. Trimming stripped 4 bases from V and 2 bases from J, with 12 bases between. CDR3 DNA: TGCGCCAGCAGCCTGGGCCCTTCGGCCTACAATGAGCAGTTCTTC. It specifies CASSLGPSAYNEQFF.

This clone occurred a few times. This chain connects TRBV15 to TRBJ2-5; TRBD1 agrees at 10 bases. The end of the DNA is better explained by TRBJ2-7, so the J call may be wrong. CDR1 and CDR2 (germline): LNHNV, YYDKDF (reference sequence). The CDR3 totals 15 residues. The CDR3 bases are TGTGCCACCAGCAGATCCCGGGACAGGGGAAACGAGCAGTACTTC. Its translation: CATSRSRDRGNEQYF.

This chain connects TRBV4-2 to TRBJ1-3; 7 bases are shared with TRBD1. The CDR3 runs to 18 residues. Germline-derived CDR1 and CDR2 are LGHNA and YNFKEQ. V was clipped by 1 base and J by 2 bases; unmatched bases: 11. The CDR3 DNA reads TGTGCCAGCAGCCAAGGGGGAAGGGGGCCTTGGACTGGAAACACCATATATTTT. Translating it yields CASSQGGRGPWTGNTIYF.

The J gene is TRBJ1-5, the V gene TRBV7-2; possibly TRBD1 for D (6 bases). V was shortened by 1 base and J by 3 bases, with 13 bases between the two germline ends. Germline V lookup: CDR1 SGHTA, CDR2 FQGNSA. This CDR3 region has 16 residues. In DNA form, the CDR3 reads TGTGCCAGCAGCTTAGAATGGGGGCGGAACAATCAGCCCCAGCATTTT. Translated: CASSLEWGRNNQPQHF.

This clone was seen more than once but under ten times. The genes are TRBV6-5 and TRBJ2-7; 9 nucleotides align to TRBD1. The V segment lost 5 bases and the J segment 1 base; nucleotides outside the gene matches: 6. The CDR3 runs 15 residues. The germline gives CDR1 MNHEY, CDR2 SVGAGI. CDR3 residues: CASSPGTGYSYEQYF. For the CDR3, the DNA is TGTGCCAGCAGTCCCGGGACAGGGTATTCCTACGAGCAGTACTTC.

This chain connects TRBV7-3 to TRBJ2-1; D may be TRBD2 (6 bases). Per germline, CDR1 SGHTA and CDR2 FQGTGA. V lost 5 bases to trimming and J lost 7 bases, with 18 bases between them. This CDR3 contains 15 residues. CDR3 loop: CASSPSTGEANEQFF. CDR3 bases: TGTGCCAGCAGCCCCTCCACGGGAGAGGCTAATGAGCAGTTCTTC.

This clone showed up just a few times. This chain links TRBV27 with TRBJ2-1; perhaps TRBD2 as D (6 bases). This CDR3 is 16 amino acids long. Germline-derived CDR1 and CDR2 are MNHEY and SMNVEV (reference sequence). V lost 5 bases, J lost 0 bases, and 14 bases lay in between. The CDR3 sequence: CASSPQSSVSYNEQFF. CDR3 sequence (DNA): TGTGCCAGCAGTCCACAATCTAGCGTCTCCTACAATGAGCAGTTCTTC.

The rearrangement links TRBV4-3 to TRBJ2-3, with TRBD2 matching 11 bases. The V gene's germline CDR1 is LGHNA and CDR2 YSLEER. The CDR3 contains 18 residues. The junction had 9 bases not matched to a gene; V was cut back by 0 bases and J by 4 bases. In DNA form, the CDR3 reads TGCGCCAGCAGCCAAGATTTAAGTAGCGGGAGGGCCCCAGATACGCAGTATTTT. This encodes CASSQDLSSGRAPDTQYF.

V gene TRBV19 combines with J gene TRBJ2-3, with a weak D call TRBD1 (6 bases). Trimming cost V 6 bases and J 3 bases, with 13 bases left between them. The germline V gene encodes CDR1 LNHDA and CDR2 SQIVND (reference sequence). The CDR3 length is 14 residues. CDR3 in amino acids: CASRRQEGTDTQYF. The CDR3 DNA reads as TGTGCCAGTAGGAGACAGGAAGGTACAGATACGCAGTATTTT.